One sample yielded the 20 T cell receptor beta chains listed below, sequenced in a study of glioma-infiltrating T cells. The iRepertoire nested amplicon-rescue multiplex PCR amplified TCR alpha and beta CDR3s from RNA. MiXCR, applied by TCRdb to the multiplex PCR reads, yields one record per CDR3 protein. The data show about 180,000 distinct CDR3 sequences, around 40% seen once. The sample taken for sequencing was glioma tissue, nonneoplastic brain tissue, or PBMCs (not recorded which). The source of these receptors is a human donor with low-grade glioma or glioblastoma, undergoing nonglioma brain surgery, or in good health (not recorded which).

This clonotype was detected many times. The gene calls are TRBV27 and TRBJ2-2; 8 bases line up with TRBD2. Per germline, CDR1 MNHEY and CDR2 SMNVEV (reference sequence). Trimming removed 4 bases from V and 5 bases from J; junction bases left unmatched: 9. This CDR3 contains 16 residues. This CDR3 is CASSSRLASNTGELFF. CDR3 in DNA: TGTGCCAGCAGTTCTCGACTAGCGTCTAATACCGGGGAGCTGTTTTTT.

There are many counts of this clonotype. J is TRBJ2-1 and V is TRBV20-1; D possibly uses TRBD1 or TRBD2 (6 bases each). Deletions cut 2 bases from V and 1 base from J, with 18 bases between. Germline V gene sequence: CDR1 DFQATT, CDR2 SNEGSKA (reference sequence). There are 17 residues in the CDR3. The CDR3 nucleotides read TGCAGTGCTAGAATTCAAGGGGGGACCGGATCCTACAATGAGCAGTTCTTC. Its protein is CSARIQGGTGSYNEQFF.

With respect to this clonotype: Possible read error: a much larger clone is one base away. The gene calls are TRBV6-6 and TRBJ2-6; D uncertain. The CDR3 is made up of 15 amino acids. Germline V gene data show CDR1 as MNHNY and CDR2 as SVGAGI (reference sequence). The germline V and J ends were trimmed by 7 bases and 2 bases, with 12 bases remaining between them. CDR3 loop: CASNHSGPGANVLTF. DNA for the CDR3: TGTGCCAGCAACCACAGTGGGCCTGGGGCCAACGTCCTGACTTTC.

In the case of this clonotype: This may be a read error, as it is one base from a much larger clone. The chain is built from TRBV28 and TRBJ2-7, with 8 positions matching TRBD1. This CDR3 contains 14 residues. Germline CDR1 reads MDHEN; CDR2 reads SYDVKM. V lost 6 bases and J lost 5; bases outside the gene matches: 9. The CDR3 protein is CASRSAGQVNEQYF. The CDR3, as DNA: TGTGCCAGCAGAAGCGCGGGACAGGTCAACGAGCAGTACTTC.

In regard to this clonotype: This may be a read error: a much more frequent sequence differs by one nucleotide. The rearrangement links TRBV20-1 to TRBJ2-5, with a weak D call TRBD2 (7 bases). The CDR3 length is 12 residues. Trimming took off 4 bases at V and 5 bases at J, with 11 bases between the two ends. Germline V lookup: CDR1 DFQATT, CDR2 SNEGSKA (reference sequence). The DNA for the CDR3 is TGCAGTGCTACAGGGAGGGGGGAGACCCAGTACTTC. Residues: CSATGRGETQYF.

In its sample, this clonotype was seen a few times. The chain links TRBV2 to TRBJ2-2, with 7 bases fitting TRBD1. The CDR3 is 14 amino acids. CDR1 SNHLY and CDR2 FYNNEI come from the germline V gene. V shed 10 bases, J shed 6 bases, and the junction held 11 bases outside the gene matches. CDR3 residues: CATTLQGPAGELFF. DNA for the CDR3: TGTGCCACAACTCTACAGGGGCCTGCCGGGGAGCTGTTTTTT.

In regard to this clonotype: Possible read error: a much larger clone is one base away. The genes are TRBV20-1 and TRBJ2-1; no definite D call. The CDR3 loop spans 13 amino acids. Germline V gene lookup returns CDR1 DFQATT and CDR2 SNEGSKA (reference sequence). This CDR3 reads CNARDEPKGEQFF. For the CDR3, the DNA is TGCAATGCTAGAGATGAACCGAAAGGTGAGCAGTTCTTC.

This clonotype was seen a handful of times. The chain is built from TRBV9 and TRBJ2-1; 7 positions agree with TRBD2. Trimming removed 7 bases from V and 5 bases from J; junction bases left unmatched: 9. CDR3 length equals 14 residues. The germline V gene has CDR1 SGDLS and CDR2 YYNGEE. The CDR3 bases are TGTGCCAGCTCCCCCCGGGACTATAACAATGAGCAGTTCTTC. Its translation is CASSPRDYNNEQFF.

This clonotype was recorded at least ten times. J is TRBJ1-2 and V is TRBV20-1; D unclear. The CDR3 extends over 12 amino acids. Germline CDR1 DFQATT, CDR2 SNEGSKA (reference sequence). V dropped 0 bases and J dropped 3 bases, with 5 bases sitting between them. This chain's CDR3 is CSARDSHYGYTF. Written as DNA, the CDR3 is TGCAGTGCTAGAGACAGTCACTATGGCTACACCTTC.

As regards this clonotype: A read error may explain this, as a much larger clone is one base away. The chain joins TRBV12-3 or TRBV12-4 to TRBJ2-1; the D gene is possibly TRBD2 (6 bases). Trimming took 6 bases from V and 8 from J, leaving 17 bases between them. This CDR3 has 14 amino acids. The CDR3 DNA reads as TGTGCCAGCAGACTGGGGGTACTAGCTTATGAGCAGTTCTTC. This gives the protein CASRLGVLAYEQFF.

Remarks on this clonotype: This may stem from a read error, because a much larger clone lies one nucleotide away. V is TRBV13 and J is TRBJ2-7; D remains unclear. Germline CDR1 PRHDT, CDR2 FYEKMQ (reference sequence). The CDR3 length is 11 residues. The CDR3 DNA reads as TGTGCCAGAAGCTTCGGACGGAATGAGTACTTC. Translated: CARSFGRNEYF.

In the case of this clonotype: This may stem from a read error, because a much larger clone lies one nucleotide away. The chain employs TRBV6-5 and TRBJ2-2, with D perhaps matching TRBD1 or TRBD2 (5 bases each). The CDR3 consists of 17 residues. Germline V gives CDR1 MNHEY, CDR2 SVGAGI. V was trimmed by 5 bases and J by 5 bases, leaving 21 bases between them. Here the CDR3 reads CASSARPGPVETGELFF. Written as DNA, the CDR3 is TGTGCCAGCAGTGCCCGCCCGGGGCCAGTAGAGACCGGGGAGCTGTTTTTT.

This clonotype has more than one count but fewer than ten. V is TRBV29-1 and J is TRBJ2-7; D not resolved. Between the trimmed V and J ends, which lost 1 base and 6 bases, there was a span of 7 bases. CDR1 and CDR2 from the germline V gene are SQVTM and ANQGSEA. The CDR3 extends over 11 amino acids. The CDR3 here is CSVEGGGEQYF. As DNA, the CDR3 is TGCAGCGTTGAAGGTGGCGGCGAGCAGTACTTC.

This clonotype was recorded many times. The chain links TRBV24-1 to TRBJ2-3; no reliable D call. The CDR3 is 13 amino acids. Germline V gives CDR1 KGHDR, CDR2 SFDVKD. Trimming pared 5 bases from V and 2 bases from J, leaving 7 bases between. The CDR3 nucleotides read TGTGCCACCAGTGCCCAGGACACAGATACGCAGTATTTT. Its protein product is CATSAQDTDTQYF.

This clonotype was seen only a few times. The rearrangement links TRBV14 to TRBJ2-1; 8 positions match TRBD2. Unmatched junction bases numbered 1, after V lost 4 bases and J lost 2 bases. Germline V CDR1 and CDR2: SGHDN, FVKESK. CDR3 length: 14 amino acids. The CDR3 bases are TGTGCCAGCAGCCCGGGGGGGGCCTACAATGAGCAGTTCTTC. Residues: CASSPGGAYNEQFF.

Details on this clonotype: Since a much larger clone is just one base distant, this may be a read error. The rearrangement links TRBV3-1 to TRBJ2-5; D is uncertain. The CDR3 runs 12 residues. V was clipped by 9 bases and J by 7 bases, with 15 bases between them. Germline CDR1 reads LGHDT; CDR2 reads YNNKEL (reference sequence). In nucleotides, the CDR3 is TGTGCCAGAAGTCGAGAGATGGGGACCCAGTACTTC. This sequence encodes CARSREMGTQYF.

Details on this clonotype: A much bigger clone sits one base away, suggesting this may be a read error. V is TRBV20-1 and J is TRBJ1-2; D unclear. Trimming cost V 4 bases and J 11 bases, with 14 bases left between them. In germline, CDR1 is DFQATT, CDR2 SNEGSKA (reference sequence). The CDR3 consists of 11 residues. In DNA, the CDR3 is TGCAGTGCTATTGAGGCGGACTCTTACACCTTC. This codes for CSAIEADSYTF.

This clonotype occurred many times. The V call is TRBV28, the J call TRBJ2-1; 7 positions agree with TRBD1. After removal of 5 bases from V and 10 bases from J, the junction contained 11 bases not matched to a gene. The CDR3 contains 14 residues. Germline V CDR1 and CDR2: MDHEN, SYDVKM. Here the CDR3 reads CASSPPRQGPEQFF. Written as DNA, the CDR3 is TGTGCCAGCAGTCCCCCCCGACAGGGACCGGAGCAGTTCTTC. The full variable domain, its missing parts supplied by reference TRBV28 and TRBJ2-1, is DVKVTQSSRYLVKRTGEKVFLECVQDMDHENMFWYRQDPGLGLRLIYFSYDVKMKEKGDIPEGYSVSREKKERFSLILESASTNQTSMYLCASSPPRQGPEQFFGPGTRLTVL.

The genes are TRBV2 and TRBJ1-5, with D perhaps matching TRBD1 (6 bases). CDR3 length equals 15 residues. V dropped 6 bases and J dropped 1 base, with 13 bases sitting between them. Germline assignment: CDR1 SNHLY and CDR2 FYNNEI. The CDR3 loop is CASSDDRPSNQPQHF. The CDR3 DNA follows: TGTGCCAGCAGCGACGACAGGCCGAGCAATCAGCCCCAGCATTTT.

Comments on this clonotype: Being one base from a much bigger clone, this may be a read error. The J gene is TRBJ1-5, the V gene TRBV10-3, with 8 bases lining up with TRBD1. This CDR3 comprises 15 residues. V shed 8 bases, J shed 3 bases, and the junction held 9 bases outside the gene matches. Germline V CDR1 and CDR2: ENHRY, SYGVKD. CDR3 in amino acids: CAIGRTGINNQPQHF. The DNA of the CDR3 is TGTGCCATCGGGCGGACAGGGATCAACAATCAGCCCCAGCATTTT.